The clone carrying this T cell receptor beta chain was observed a handful of times. Its antigen is as yet unknown. This specimen belongs to a study of post-analysis software for immune sequencing data. Overall study context: Relapsing-remitting, secondary progressive and progressive-relapsing forms of multiple sclerosis all featured among disease courses.

Libraries were made from TCR beta cDNA, and they carried unique molecular identifiers. Input of roughly 1 to 11 million T cells yielded roughly 0.5 million cDNA molecules. Via MiXCR, TCRdb re-called the PCR reads, giving one row per CDR3 protein. The sample includes about 540,000 distinct CDR3 sequences, around 36% of them seen just once. Study findings and constraints: Under the F measure, samples that were prepared in one batch clustered strongly together. Compared with controls, patients had more of about 5 TRBV segments, including TRBV5-6, TRBV5-1 and TRBV20-1. A significant reduction in normalized Chao1 diversity was observed in multiple sclerosis patients versus controls.

CDR1 and CDR2 (germline): MNHEY, SVGAGI. Trimming cost V 2 bases and J 5 bases; bases outside gene matches: 14. The CDR3 has 18 residues. The source is a girl aged 2-17 years with multiple sclerosis. Sequencing was performed on blood. The V and J genes are TRBV6-5 and TRBJ2-2; 7 nucleotides line up with TRBD2. In DNA form, the CDR3 reads TGTGCCAGCAGTTACACAATCTCTCTCTGGGGGGGAACCGGGGAGCTGTTTTTT. Translation: CASSYTISLWGGTGELFF.